The present T cell receptor beta chain was sequenced within a study of cytomegalovirus exposure and HLA in healthy donors. General observations from the study: Some TCR beta chains (roughly 160 of them) were listed as cytomegalovirus-associated. The tendency of first-cohort TCR clusters to co-occur in the 100 to 150 validation repertoires emerged from a later analysis. The classifier reportedly diagnosed cytomegalovirus status with high sensitivity and specificity.

Produced via immunoSEQ multiplex PCR; TCRdb's table is partial and in-frame only. The table lists 80,000 to 100,000 clones, around 88% of them singletons. Trimming shortened V by 2 bases and J by 3 bases, and 7 bases separated the two germline ends. The CDR3 covers 13 residues. The germline V gene has CDR1 SNHLY and CDR2 FYNNEI. This clone was counted between two and nine times. Its specificity is not known. This clonotype was obtained from a woman in her twenties or thirties in good health and CMV-seronegative. V usage is TRBV2 and J usage is TRBJ1-2; D gene unclear. The source material was PBMCs. In nucleotides, the CDR3 is TGTGCCAGCAGTGAACAGGTCGACTATGGCTACACCTTC. Its protein product is CASSEQVDYGYTF.